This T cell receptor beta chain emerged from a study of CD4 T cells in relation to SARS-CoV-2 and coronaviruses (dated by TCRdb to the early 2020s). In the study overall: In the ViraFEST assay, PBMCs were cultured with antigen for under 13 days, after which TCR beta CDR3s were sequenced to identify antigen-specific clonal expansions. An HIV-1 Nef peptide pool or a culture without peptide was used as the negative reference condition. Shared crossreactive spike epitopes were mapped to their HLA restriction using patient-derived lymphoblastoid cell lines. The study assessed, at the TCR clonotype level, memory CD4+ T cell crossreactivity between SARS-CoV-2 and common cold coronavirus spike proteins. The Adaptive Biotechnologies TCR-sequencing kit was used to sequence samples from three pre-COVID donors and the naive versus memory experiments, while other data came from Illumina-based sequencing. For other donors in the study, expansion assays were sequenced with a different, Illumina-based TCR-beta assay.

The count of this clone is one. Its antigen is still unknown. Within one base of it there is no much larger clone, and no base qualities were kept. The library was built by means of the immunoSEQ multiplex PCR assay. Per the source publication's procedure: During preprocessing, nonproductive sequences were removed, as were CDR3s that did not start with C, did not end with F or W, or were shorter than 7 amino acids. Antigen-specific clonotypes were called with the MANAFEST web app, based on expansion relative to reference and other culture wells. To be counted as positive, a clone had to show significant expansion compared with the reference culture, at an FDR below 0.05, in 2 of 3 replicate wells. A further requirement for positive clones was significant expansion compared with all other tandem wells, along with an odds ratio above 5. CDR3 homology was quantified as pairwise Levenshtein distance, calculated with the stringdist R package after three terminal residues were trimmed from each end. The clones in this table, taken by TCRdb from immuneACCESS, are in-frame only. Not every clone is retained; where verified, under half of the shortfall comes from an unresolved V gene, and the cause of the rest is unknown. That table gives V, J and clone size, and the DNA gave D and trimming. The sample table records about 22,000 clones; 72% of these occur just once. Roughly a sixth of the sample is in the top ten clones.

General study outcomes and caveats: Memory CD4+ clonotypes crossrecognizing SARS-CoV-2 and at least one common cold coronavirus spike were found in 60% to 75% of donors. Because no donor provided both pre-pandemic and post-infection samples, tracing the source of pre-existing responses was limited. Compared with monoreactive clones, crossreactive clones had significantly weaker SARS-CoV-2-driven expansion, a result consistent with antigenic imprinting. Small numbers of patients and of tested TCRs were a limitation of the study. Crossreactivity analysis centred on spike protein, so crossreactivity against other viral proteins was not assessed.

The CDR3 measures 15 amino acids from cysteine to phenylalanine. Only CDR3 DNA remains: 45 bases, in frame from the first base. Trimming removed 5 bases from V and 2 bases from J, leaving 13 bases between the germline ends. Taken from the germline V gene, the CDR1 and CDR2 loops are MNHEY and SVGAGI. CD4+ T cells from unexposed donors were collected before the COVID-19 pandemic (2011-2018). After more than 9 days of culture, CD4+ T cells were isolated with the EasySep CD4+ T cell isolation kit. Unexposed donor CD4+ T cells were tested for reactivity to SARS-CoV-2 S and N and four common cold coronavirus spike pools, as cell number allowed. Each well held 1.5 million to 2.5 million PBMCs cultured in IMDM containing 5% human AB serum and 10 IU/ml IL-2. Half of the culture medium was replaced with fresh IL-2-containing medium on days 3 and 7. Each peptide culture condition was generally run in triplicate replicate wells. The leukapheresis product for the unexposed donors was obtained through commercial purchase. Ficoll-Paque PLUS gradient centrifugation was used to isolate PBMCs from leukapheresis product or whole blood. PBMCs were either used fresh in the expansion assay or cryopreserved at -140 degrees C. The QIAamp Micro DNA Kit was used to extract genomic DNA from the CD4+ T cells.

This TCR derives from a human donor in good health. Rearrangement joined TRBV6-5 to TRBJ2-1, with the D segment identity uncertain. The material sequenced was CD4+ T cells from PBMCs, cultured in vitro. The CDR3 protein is CASSREAGTYNEQFF. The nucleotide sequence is TGTGCCAGCAGTAGAGAGGCAGGAACCTACAATGAGCAGTTCTTC.